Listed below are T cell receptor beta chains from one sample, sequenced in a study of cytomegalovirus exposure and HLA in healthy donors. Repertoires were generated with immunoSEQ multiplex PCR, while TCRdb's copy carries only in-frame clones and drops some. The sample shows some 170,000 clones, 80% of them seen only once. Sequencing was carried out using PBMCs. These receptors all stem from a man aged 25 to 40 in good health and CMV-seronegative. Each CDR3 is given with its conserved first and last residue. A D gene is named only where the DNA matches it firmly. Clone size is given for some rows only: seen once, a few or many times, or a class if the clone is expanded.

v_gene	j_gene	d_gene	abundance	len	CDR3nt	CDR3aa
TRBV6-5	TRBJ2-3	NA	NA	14	TGTGCCAGCAGTTACTCTCAGAGCACAGATACGCAGTATTTT	CASSYSQSTDTQYF
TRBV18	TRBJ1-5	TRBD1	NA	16	TGTGCCAGCTCCCTATCAATAGGGGGCAATAATCAGCCCCAGCATTTT	CASSLSIGGNNQPQHF
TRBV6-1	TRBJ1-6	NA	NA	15	TGTGCCAGCAGTGAGGGGAGCTCCTATAATTCACCCCTCCACTTT	CASSEGSSYNSPLHF
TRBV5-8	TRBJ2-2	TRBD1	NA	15	TGTGCCAGCAGCTTGTGGACAGGAAACACCGGGGAGCTGTTTTTT	CASSLWTGNTGELFF
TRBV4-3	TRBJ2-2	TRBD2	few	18	TGCGCCAGCAGCCAAGATAGGATAGCGGGGATAGGGACCGGGGAGCTGTTTTTT	CASSQDRIAGIGTGELFF
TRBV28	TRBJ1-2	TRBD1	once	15	TGTGCCAGCAGTACCCCGGACAGGGGGGGTGGTGGCTACACCTTC	CASSTPDRGGGGYTF
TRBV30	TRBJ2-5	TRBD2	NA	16	TGTGCCTGGAGTGTACGACTAGCGGGAGAGTTTGGGACCCAGTACTTC	CAWSVRLAGEFGTQYF
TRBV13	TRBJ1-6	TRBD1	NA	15	TGTGCCAGCAGTCCGACAGGGGGCGCCGCTTCACCCCTCCACTTT	CASSPTGGAASPLHF
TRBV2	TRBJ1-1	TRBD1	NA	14	TGTGCCAGCAGTCCGGGACAGGGCTTCACTGAAGCTTTCTTT	CASSPGQGFTEAFF
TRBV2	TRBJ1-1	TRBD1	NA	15	TGTGCCAGCAGTTCTCTCCAGGGGGAGAACACTGAAGCTTTCTTT	CASSSLQGENTEAFF
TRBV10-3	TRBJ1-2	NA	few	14	TGTGCCATCAGTGAGGAGCAGGGCGTCGGAGGCTACACCTTC	CAISEEQGVGGYTF
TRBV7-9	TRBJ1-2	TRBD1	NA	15	TGTGCCAGCAGCTTAGGGACAGGGGTAAACTATGGCTACACCTTC	CASSLGTGVNYGYTF
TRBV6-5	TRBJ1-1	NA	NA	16	TGTGCCAGCAGTTACCAGGAAGGGGAATTCAACACTGAAGCTTTCTTT	CASSYQEGEFNTEAFF
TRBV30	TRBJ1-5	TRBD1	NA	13	TGTGCCTGGAGTGACAGGGGGAATCAGCCCCAGCATTTT	CAWSDRGNQPQHF
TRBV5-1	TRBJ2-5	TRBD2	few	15	TGCGCCAGCAGCTTCGACCTAGCGGTTCAAGAGACCCAGTACTTC	CASSFDLAVQETQYF
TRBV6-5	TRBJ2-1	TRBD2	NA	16	TGTGCCAGCAGTTACCGGACAGCGGGAGGGCGTAATGAGCAGTTCTTC	CASSYRTAGGRNEQFF
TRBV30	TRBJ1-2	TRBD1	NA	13	TGTGCCTGGCTTGGACAGGAAACCTATGGCTACACCTTC	CAWLGQETYGYTF
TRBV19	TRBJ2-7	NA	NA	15	TGTGCCAGTAGGCCGAAGGGTGAGGGTTACTACGAGCAGTACTTC	CASRPKGEGYYEQYF
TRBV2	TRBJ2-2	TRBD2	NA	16	TGTGCCAGCAGACACCTAGCGGGGGGGCAAGCCGGGGAGCTGTTTTTT	CASRHLAGGQAGELFF
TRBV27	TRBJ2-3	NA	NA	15	TGTGCCAGCAGTTTAAGGAGGAGGGTGGAAGATACGCAGTATTTT	CASSLRRRVEDTQYF
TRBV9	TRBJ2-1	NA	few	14	TGTGCCAGCAGCGTATTAGCGGTCTACAATGAGCAGTTCTTC	CASSVLAVYNEQFF
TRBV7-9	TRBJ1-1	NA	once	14	TGTGCCAGCAGCCCGGGGGGGCGTAGCACTGAAGCTTTCTTT	CASSPGGRSTEAFF
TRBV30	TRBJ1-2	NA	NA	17	TGTGCCTGGAGTGTAAGGAAGACGGGGTCTCCAATCTATGGCTACACCTTC	CAWSVRKTGSPIYGYTF
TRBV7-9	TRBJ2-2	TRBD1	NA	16	TGTGCCAGCAGCGGGGGGACAGGGGGCATCACCGGGGAGCTGTTTTTT	CASSGGTGGITGELFF
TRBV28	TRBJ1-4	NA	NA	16	TGTGCCAGCAGTTCCCCACAGGGAGCCCTTAATGAAAAACTGTTTTTT	CASSSPQGALNEKLFF
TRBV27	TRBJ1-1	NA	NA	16	TGTGCCAGCAGACTGGGAGCAGGGGTCATGAACACTGAAGCTTTCTTT	CASRLGAGVMNTEAFF